A selection of T cell receptor beta chains follows, all from one sample in a study of T cells in Graves' hyperthyroidism and ophthalmopathy. Using its own MiXCR run on the multiplex PCR reads, TCRdb lists one record per CDR3 protein. The sample holds under 450,000 distinct CDR3 sequences, roughly 13% seen once. Sequenced: blood. The receptors shown here come from a man aged 30 to 39 with Graves' hyperthyroidism that later progressed to Graves' ophthalmopathy. Each CDR3 is given with its conserved first and last residue.

j_call | v_call | cdr3_length | cdr3_aa
TRBJ1-1 | TRBV5-1 | 14 | CASSYGTWNTEAFF
TRBJ1-1 | TRBV20-1 | 10 | CSARVLVAFF
TRBJ2-7 | TRBV7-8 | 13 | CASTPWGAYEQYF
TRBJ2-7 | TRBV7-9 | 17 | CASSPPLDRDVRYEQYF
TRBJ1-6 | TRBV6-1 | 14 | CASSARAPNSPLHF
TRBJ2-7 | TRBV28 | 15 | CASSFGTIASYEQYF
TRBJ1-1 | TRBV28 | 11 | CASQTVTEAFF
TRBJ1-1 | TRBV5-1 | 18 | CASSWPRDRGAMNTEAFF
TRBJ2-5 | TRBV5-5 | 14 | CASSIGQGRETQYF
TRBJ2-3 | TRBV10-3 | 14 | CAISFGQGLDTQYF
TRBJ2-7 | TRBV29-1 | 14 | CSVELRSRTYEQYF
TRBJ1-2 | TRBV29-1 | 13 | CSDGRMSNYGYTF
TRBJ2-3 | TRBV12-5 | 12 | CASGQLTDTQYF
TRBJ2-1 | TRBV20-1 | 9 | CSAPPEQFF
TRBJ2-2 | TRBV27 | 15 | CASSFAAGNTGELFF
TRBJ1-5 | TRBV30 | 12 | CAWGDSNQPQHF
TRBJ1-2 | TRBV7-9 | 16 | CASSLGAAGANYGYTF
TRBJ2-7 | TRBV6-2/TRBV6-3 | 14 | CASRSWTGSYEQYF